This T cell receptor beta chain was sequenced during a study of CXCR3-negative and CXCR3-positive naive CD8 T cells. Study results and limitations: Cryopreserved cells partially lost CXCR3 expression, and fresh PBMCs were used in most assays. Greater hydrophobicity was found in TRB CDR3s of CXCR3-positive naive cells than of CXCR3-negative naive cells.

CDR3 size: 12 residues. Comment on this clonotype: Antigen unknown.

5' RACE that incorporated UMI labels was used to prepare the TRB cDNA libraries. TCRdb reprocessed the 5' RACE reads, keeping one entry per CDR3 protein, no DNA. This listing includes roughly 120,000 distinct CDR3 sequences. The sample consisted of naive CXCR3+ CD8+ T cells from blood. Subset given: CD45RO-CCR7+CD27+CD95- naive CD8+ T cells expressing CXCR3 (TNR3+). The gene calls are TRBV21-1 and TRBJ1-1; TCRdb's D call, TRBD1, is unchecked because there is no DNA. TRBV21-1 counts as a pseudogene. This receptor was identified in a human donor in good health. Some clones in this sample may be carry-over from other donors' samples. This chain's CDR3 is CASRGRGPEAFF.